A single sample is the source of the 24 T cell receptor beta chains below, sequenced in a study of T cells after posttransplantation cyclophosphamide. The protocol was immunoSEQ multiplex PCR, while the TCRdb copy is restricted to in-frame clones and leaves out a portion. The profile covers under 40,000 clones, none occurring a single time. The sample was PBMCs. These receptors came from a woman aged 45-59 years in good health and a related stem cell transplant donor.

The V call is TRBV9, the J call TRBJ2-1, with 7 bases fitting TRBD1. The length of the CDR3 is 12 residues. V was pared by 4 bases and J by 5 bases, with 0 bases of the junction left unmatched. In germline, CDR1 is SGDLS, CDR2 YYNGEE. The CDR3 here is CASSRGHNEQFF. In DNA form, the CDR3 reads TGTGCCAGCAGCAGGGGGCACAATGAGCAGTTCTTC.

This clone was counted at least ten times. The chain couples TRBV6-6 to TRBJ2-7; TRBD2 aligns across 7 bases. This CDR3 region has 15 residues. Germline CDR1 reads MNHNY; CDR2 reads SVGAGI (reference sequence). V dropped 0 bases and J dropped 3; count of bases not matched to a gene: 5. The CDR3, as DNA: TGTGCCAGCAGTTACTCGGGAGGGGCTAACTACGAGCAGTACTTC. This codes for CASSYSGGANYEQYF.

The genes are TRBV7-8 and TRBJ1-5; 9 bases are a match to TRBD1. The CDR3 has 14 residues. The V segment lost 4 bases and the J segment 4 bases; nucleotides outside the gene matches: 2. From germline, CDR1 is SGHVS and CDR2 FQNEAQ. The CDR3 DNA reads TGTGCCAGCAGCTCGACAGGGGGAAATCAGCCCCAGCATTTT. This encodes CASSSTGGNQPQHF.

The chain carries TRBV7-3 and TRBJ2-7, with TRBD2 identical over 9 bases. The CDR3 length is 15 residues. V was pared by 6 bases and J by 4 bases, with 10 bases of the junction left unmatched. CDR1 is SGHTA and CDR2 is FQGTGA in the germline V gene. The CDR3 DNA reads TGTGCCAGCAGTTATAATAGCGGGAGTGTTTACGAGCAGTACTTC. Amino acids: CASSYNSGSVYEQYF.

This clone was observed many times. This chain connects TRBV14 to TRBJ2-7; D might be TRBD2 (5 bases). Germline V gives CDR1 SGHDN, CDR2 FVKESK. This CDR3 has 14 amino acids. V lost 4 bases and J lost 3, with 13 bases in between. In nucleotides, the CDR3 is TGTGCCAGCAGCCCATCGGACTTGTACTACGAGCAGTACTTC. This codes for CASSPSDLYYEQYF.

In this sample, this clone turned up many times. The rearrangement uses TRBV5-4 and TRBJ2-5, with 13 positions matching TRBD2. The V and J ends lost 4 bases and 5 bases, in that order; junction bases with no gene match: 14. The CDR3 covers 18 residues. CDR1 is SGHNT, CDR2 YYREEE, per germline (reference sequence). The DNA for the CDR3 is TGTGCCAGCAGCCCAGGACTAGCGGGAGTTGGAACAGGGGAGACCCAGTACTTC. Protein: CASSPGLAGVGTGETQYF.

There are a few counts of this clone. This chain joins TRBV12-3 or TRBV12-4 and TRBJ1-2; 7 bases are shared with TRBD1. CDR3 length: 13 residues. V trimming: 6 bases; J trimming: 6 bases; junction bases outside the gene matches: 7. The CDR3 is CASRTTGLDGYTF. CDR3 coding DNA: TGTGCCAGCAGGACGACAGGGCTGGATGGCTACACCTTC.

This clone was detected ten times or more. This chain connects TRBV6-6 to TRBJ1-4; the D gene is possibly TRBD1 (5 bases). Germline V gene lookup returns CDR1 MNHNY and CDR2 SVGAGI (reference sequence). This CDR3 has 13 residues. V dropped 10 bases and J dropped 5 bases, with 14 bases sitting between them. CDR3: CATRQTLNEKLFF. The CDR3 DNA follows: TGTGCCACTAGACAGACCTTAAATGAAAAACTGTTTTTT.

There are many counts of this clone. This chain uses TRBV6-2 or TRBV6-3 with TRBJ2-7, with 8 bases lining up with TRBD2. CDR1 is MNHEY, CDR2 SVGEGT, per germline. Unmatched junction bases numbered 7, after V lost 0 bases and J lost 3 bases. There are 16 residues in the CDR3. CDR3 region: CASSYSLGLVNYEQYF. As DNA, the CDR3 is TGTGCCAGCAGTTACTCGCTGGGACTAGTTAACTACGAGCAGTACTTC.

This clone has ten or more counts. V is TRBV5-4 and J is TRBJ2-5; D might be TRBD1 (6 bases). Germline V gene lookup returns CDR1 SGHNT and CDR2 YYREEE (reference sequence). This CDR3 region has 14 residues. Trimming shortened V by 3 bases and J by 4 bases, and 13 bases separated the two germline ends. CDR3 nucleotides: TGTGCCAGCAGCTCCGGGACACTCAGAGAGACCCAGTACTTC. As protein: CASSSGTLRETQYF. The full variable domain, with the rest looked up from reference TRBV5-4 and TRBJ2-5, is ETGVTQSPTHLIKTRGQQVTLRCSSQSGHNTVSWYQQALGQGPQFIFQYYREEENGRGNFPPRFSGLQFPNYSSELNVNALELDDSALYLCASSSGTLRETQYFGPGTRLLVL.

This clone was recorded many times. V gene TRBV10-3 combines with J gene TRBJ2-1; TRBD1 aligns across 10 bases. The CDR3 runs 15 residues. CDR1 is ENHRY, CDR2 SYGVKD, per germline. V dropped 7 bases and J dropped 7; count of bases not matched to a gene: 10. Here the CDR3 DNA reads TGTGCCATCATGTATCCGGGACAGGGGAATAATGAGCAGTTCTTC. Translated, it gives CAIMYPGQGNNEQFF.

V is TRBV7-8 and J is TRBJ2-7; D call uncertain. The CDR3 spans 17 residues. Germline V lookup: CDR1 SGHVS, CDR2 FQNEAQ. Trimming pared 2 bases from V and 4 bases from J, leaving 21 bases between. The CDR3 loop reads CASSLRIVAESAYEQYF. The CDR3 region has the DNA TGTGCCAGCAGCTTAAGGATAGTGGCGGAGTCCGCATACGAGCAGTACTTC.

This clone occurred many times. The rearrangement links TRBV5-1 to TRBJ2-1; 11 bases line up with TRBD2. The germline V gene has CDR1 SGHRS and CDR2 YFSETQ. The CDR3 length is 15 residues. The ends lost 2 bases at V and 5 bases at J; junction bases unmatched: 3. This CDR3 reads CASSLPGLADNEQFF. CDR3 DNA sequence: TGCGCCAGCAGCTTACCGGGACTAGCGGACAATGAGCAGTTCTTC.

This clone was picked up many times. This chain links TRBV30 with TRBJ1-1; D not resolved. Germline CDR1 and CDR2: GTSNPN and SVGIG (reference sequence). This CDR3 is 14 amino acids long. V was shortened by 0 bases and J by 4 bases, with 12 bases between the two germline ends. In DNA, the CDR3 is TGTGCCTGGAGTGTGAGTCGGGTGAGCACTGAAGCTTTCTTT. It is translated as CAWSVSRVSTEAFF.

This clone was counted at least ten times. The CDR3 DNA reads as TGCGCCAGCAGCACCGAAGCTGGCTACAATGAGCAGTTCTTC. This translates into CASSTEAGYNEQFF. The chain employs TRBV5-1 and TRBJ2-1, with no clear D. V was clipped by 4 bases and J by 3 bases, with 11 bases between them. Germline CDR1 SGHRS, CDR2 YFSETQ. The CDR3 consists of 14 residues.

This clone was detected ten times or more. This chain uses TRBV5-1 with TRBJ2-2; the match to TRBD2 covers 11 bases. V was pared by 0 bases and J by 5 bases, with 0 bases of the junction left unmatched. Germline V gene sequence: CDR1 SGHRS, CDR2 YFSETQ. This CDR3 has 15 amino acids. The DNA for the CDR3 is TGCGCCAGCAGCTTGGGGACTAGCGGGACCGGGGAGCTGTTTTTT. As protein: CASSLGTSGTGELFF.

At least ten counts were recorded for this clone. The chain carries TRBV28 and TRBJ2-7, with TRBD2 as a possible D gene (5 bases). The V end lost 7 bases, the J end lost 3 bases, and 10 bases lay between the germline ends. This CDR3 is 12 amino acids long. From germline, CDR1 is MDHEN and CDR2 SYDVKM. This chain's CDR3 is CASMASGYEQYF. The CDR3 nucleotides are TGTGCCAGCATGGCCAGCGGCTACGAGCAGTACTTC.

This clone was counted ten times or more. The J gene is TRBJ2-1, the V gene TRBV28; a weak D match, TRBD2 (5 bases). The germline V gene has CDR1 MDHEN and CDR2 SYDVKM. V was trimmed by 6 bases and J by 1 base, leaving 16 bases between them. The CDR3 contains 16 residues. The CDR3 here is CASSSPAERSYNEQFF. The CDR3 coding sequence is TGTGCCAGCAGCTCTCCAGCGGAGCGGTCCTACAATGAGCAGTTCTTC.

In this sample, this clone turned up many times. V gene TRBV5-4 combines with J gene TRBJ1-2; a possible D gene is TRBD1 (5 bases). Trimming shortened V by 0 bases and J by 7 bases, and 19 bases separated the two germline ends. The CDR3 contains 16 residues. In germline, CDR1 is SGHNT, CDR2 YYREEE (reference sequence). CDR3 region: CASSLGGPSRGGGYTF. The CDR3 DNA reads TGTGCCAGCAGCTTGGGAGGTCCTAGCCGGGGGGGTGGCTACACCTTC.

This clone has at least ten counts. The V and J genes are TRBV13 and TRBJ2-7, with 8 bases identical to TRBD1. This CDR3 is 16 amino acids long. CDR1 PRHDT and CDR2 FYEKMQ come from the germline V gene (reference sequence). The V gene end was trimmed by 2 bases and the J gene end by 2 bases; junction bases not matched to a gene: 8. In DNA, the CDR3 is TGTGCCAGCAGCTTACCAACGGGACAGGAACCCTACGAGCAGTACTTC. This sequence encodes CASSLPTGQEPYEQYF. Drawing the rest from reference TRBV13 and TRBJ2-7, the complete variable domain is AAGVIQSPRHLIKEKRETATLKCYPIPRHDTVYWYQQGPGQDPQFLISFYEKMQSDKGSIPDRFSAQQFSDYHSELNMSSLELGDSALYFCASSLPTGQEPYEQYFGPGTRLTVT.

The V call is TRBV9, the J call TRBJ2-3; weak D call: TRBD1 (5 bases). Germline V lookup: CDR1 SGDLS, CDR2 YYNGEE. CDR3 length equals 11 residues. Trimming removed 3 bases from V and 6 bases from J, with 5 bases in between. CDR3 in amino acids: CASSEGDTQYF. The DNA of the CDR3 is TGTGCCAGCAGCGAGGGGGATACGCAGTATTTT.

The sample holds many counts of this clone. This chain links TRBV10-3 with TRBJ2-3; D is ambiguous. The CDR3 totals 13 residues. CDR1 and CDR2 (germline): ENHRY, SYGVKD. The V and J ends lost 7 bases and 0 bases respectively, with 8 bases between them. The CDR3 nucleotides are TGTGCCATCAATGCAGATAGCACAGATACGCAGTATTTT. Residues: CAINADSTDTQYF.

This clone was recorded many times. This chain joins TRBV6-6 and TRBJ2-2; possibly TRBD1 for D (5 bases). Looked up from germline, CDR1 is MNHNY and CDR2 is SVGAGI (reference sequence). The CDR3 is made up of 14 amino acids. Trimming removed 6 bases from V and 1 base from J, with 9 bases in between. The CDR3 DNA sequence: TGTGCCAGCAGACGAGACAGGAACACCGGGGAGCTGTTTTTT. Amino acid sequence: CASRRDRNTGELFF.

This clone was counted at least ten times. This sequence joins TRBV7-9 and TRBJ1-1; possibly TRBD1 for D (6 bases). The germline CDR1 and CDR2 sequences are SEHNR and FQNEAQ (reference sequence). The ends were cut back, 5 bases at V and 4 bases at J, with 14 bases in the middle. The CDR3 is made up of 14 amino acids. CDR3 residues: CASSREGVGTEAFF. Written as DNA, the CDR3 is TGTGCCAGCAGCCGAGAGGGGGTGGGCACTGAAGCTTTCTTT.